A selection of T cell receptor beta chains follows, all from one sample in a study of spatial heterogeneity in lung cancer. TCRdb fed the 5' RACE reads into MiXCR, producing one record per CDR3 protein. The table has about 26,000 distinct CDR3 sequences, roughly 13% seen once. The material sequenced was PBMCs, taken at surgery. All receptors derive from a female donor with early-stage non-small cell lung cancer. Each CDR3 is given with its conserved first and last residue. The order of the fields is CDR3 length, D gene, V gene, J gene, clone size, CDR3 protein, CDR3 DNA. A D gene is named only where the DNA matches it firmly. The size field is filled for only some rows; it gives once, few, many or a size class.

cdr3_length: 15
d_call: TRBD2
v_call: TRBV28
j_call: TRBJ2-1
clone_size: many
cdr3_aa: CASSNSGGSYNEQFF
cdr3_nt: TGTGCCAGCAGTAATAGCGGGGGGTCCTACAATGAGCAGTTCTTC

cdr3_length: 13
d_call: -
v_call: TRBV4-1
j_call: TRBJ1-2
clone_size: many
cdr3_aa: CASSQVSGGGYTF
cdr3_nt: TGCGCCAGCAGCCAAGTCTCAGGTGGCGGCTACACCTTC

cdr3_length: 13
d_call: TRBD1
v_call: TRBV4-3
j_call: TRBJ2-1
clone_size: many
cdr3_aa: CASSQDGGDRVFF
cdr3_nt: TGCGCCAGCAGCCAAGATGGGGGGGACAGGGTCTTCTTC

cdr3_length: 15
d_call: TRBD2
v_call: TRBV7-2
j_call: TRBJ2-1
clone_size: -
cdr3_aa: CASSQQSGGAISQFF
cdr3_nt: TGTGCCAGCAGCCAGCAAAGCGGGGGGGCTATTTCGCAGTTCTTC

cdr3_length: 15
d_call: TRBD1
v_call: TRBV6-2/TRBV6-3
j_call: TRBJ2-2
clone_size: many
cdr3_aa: CASSSDRGVTGELFF
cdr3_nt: TGTGCCAGCTCTAGTGACAGGGGCGTCACCGGGGAGCTGTTTTTT

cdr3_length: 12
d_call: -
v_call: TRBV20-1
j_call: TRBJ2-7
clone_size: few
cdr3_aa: CSASGLPYEQYF
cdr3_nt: TGCAGTGCTAGTGGACTACCCTACGAGCAGTACTTC

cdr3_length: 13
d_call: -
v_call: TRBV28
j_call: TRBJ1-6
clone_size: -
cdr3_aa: CASSPRRGPPLHF
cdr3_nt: TGTGCCAGCAGTCCCCGACGAGGTCCACCCCTCCACTTT

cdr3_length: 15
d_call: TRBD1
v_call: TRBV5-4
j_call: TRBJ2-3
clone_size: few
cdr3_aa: CASSSDGTVTDTQYF
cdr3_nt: TGTGCCAGCAGTTCTGACGGGACAGTCACAGATACGCAGTATTTT

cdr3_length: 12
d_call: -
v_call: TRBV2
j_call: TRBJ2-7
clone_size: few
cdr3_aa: CASRTPGDEQYF
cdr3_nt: TGTGCCAGCAGGACGCCCGGGGACGAGCAGTACTTC

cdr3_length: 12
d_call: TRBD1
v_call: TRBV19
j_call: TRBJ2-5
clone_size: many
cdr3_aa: CASGAGGETQYF
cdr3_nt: TGTGCCAGTGGAGCAGGGGGCGAGACCCAGTACTTC